Below are 23 T cell receptor beta chains sequenced from a single sample in a study of blood T cell repertoires in COVID-19. The protocol was immunoSEQ multiplex PCR, while the TCRdb copy is restricted to in-frame clones and leaves out a portion. The sample lists 150,000 or so clones; approximately 86% were seen once. Source material: peripheral blood. The receptors come from a woman aged 40 to 50 with COVID-19, enrolled during active disease.

This chain links TRBV27 with TRBJ2-7; TRBD2 might be the D (6 bases). V was shortened by 5 bases and J by 3 bases, with 17 bases between the two germline ends. The CDR3 contains 15 residues. Per germline, CDR1 MNHEY and CDR2 SMNVEV (reference sequence). In nucleotides, the CDR3 is TGTGCCAGCAGTAAACAGCCGGGACTGATCTACGAGCAGTACGTC. Protein: CASSKQPGLIYEQYV.

The chain joins TRBV2 to TRBJ1-4, with D possibly being TRBD1 (5 bases). CDR1 SNHLY and CDR2 FYNNEI come from the germline V gene. This CDR3 contains 14 residues. V gave up 2 bases and J gave up 8 bases, with 12 bases separating them. CDR3 in amino acids: CASSETREGEKLFF. CDR3 in DNA: TGTGCCAGCAGTGAAACCAGGGAGGGCGAAAAACTGTTTTTT.

The chain joins TRBV27 to TRBJ1-5; TRBD1 is a possible D gene (5 bases). CDR3 length: 13 amino acids. The ends were cut back, 4 bases at V and 4 bases at J, with 8 bases in the middle. From germline, CDR1 is MNHEY and CDR2 SMNVEV (reference sequence). CDR3: CASSSGWNQPQHF. DNA of the CDR3: TGTGCCAGCAGTTCAGGGTGGAATCAGCCCCAGCATTTT.

Only one count was recorded for this clone. The chain joins TRBV6-4 to TRBJ2-1; possibly TRBD2 for D (6 bases). Germline V gives CDR1 MRHNA, CDR2 SNTAGT. V dropped 2 bases and J dropped 6 bases, with 14 bases sitting between them. This CDR3 is 15 amino acids long. CDR3 DNA sequence: TGTGCCAGCAGTGACAGTGAAGGGACTTTCAATGAGCAGTTCTTC. Translating it yields CASSDSEGTFNEQFF.

This clone was seen a few times. The chain links TRBV6-5 to TRBJ1-2; possible D gene TRBD1, 5 bases. V was shortened by 8 bases and J by 8 bases, with 21 bases between the two germline ends. Germline assignment: CDR1 MNHEY and CDR2 SVGAGI. The CDR3 extends over 14 amino acids. Here the CDR3 reads CASGLEGVYGGYTF. The CDR3 DNA reads as TGTGCCAGCGGGTTAGAAGGGGTATATGGCGGCTACACCTTC.

This chain connects TRBV7-9 to TRBJ2-3; 11 positions match TRBD2. The junction had 14 bases not matched to a gene; V was cut back by 6 bases and J by 0 bases. In germline, CDR1 is SEHNR, CDR2 FQNEAQ (reference sequence). The CDR3 extends over 19 amino acids. The CDR3 DNA sequence: TGTGCCAGCAGTCGGCGAGGGTTAGCGGGGGGGCTGAGCACAGATACGCAGTATTTT. Protein product: CASSRRGLAGGLSTDTQYF.

In its sample, this clone was seen once. This chain joins TRBV6-2 or TRBV6-3 and TRBJ1-4; D remains unclear. Deletions cut 0 bases from V and 0 bases from J, with 14 bases between. The germline CDR1 and CDR2 sequences are MNHEY and SVGEGT. The CDR3 has 18 residues. The CDR3 DNA is TGTGCCAGCAGTTACTCCCATGGCGGAGGTTCAACTAATGAAAAACTGTTTTTT. Its translation is CASSYSHGGGSTNEKLFF.

V usage is TRBV27 and J usage is TRBJ1-4, with TRBD1 matching 7 bases. This CDR3 comprises 14 residues. The V gene's germline CDR1 is MNHEY and CDR2 SMNVEV (reference sequence). Losses at the gene ends were 6 bases for V and 4 bases for J; bases not matched to a gene: 5. The CDR3 nucleotides are TGTGCCAGCAGGAAACAGGGGAGTAATGAAAAACTGTTTTTT. It is translated as CASRKQGSNEKLFF.

This chain links TRBV28 with TRBJ2-1; D is unclear. CDR3 length: 15 residues. Trimming took off 8 bases at V and 0 bases at J, with 14 bases between the two ends. CDR1 is MDHEN, CDR2 SYDVKM, per germline. CDR3 nucleotide sequence: TGTGCCAGCGGTAGACTTTTCGGCTCCTACAATGAGCAGTTCTTC. This sequence encodes CASGRLFGSYNEQFF.

The table lists this clone with many counts. V is TRBV30 and J is TRBJ1-6; D not certain. Trimming shortened V by 4 bases and J by 15 bases, and 19 bases separated the two germline ends. The CDR3 runs to 13 residues. Germline V lookup: CDR1 GTSNPN, CDR2 SVGIG (reference sequence). Here the CDR3 reads CAWIPPGRALLHF. CDR3 nucleotides: TGTGCCTGGATCCCCCCGGGAAGAGCTCTCCTCCACTTT.

The V gene is TRBV5-1, the J gene TRBJ1-2, with 8 bases aligning to TRBD1. Germline V gene data show CDR1 as SGHRS and CDR2 as YFSETQ. This CDR3 has 17 amino acids. With V trimmed by 3 bases and J by 4 bases, 14 bases remained unmatched. CDR3 DNA sequence: TGCGCCAGCAGCTGGGGTGCAAGACAGGGGAATACCTATGGCTACACCTTC. It translates to CASSWGARQGNTYGYTF.

The chain combines TRBV28 with TRBJ2-5, with 8 bases that match TRBD1. The CDR3 spans 14 residues. From germline, CDR1 is MDHEN and CDR2 SYDVKM. Unmatched junction bases numbered 5, after V lost 6 bases and J lost 2 bases. CDR3 residues: CASSDRGRQETQYF. CDR3 coding DNA: TGTGCCAGCAGCGACAGGGGCCGTCAAGAGACCCAGTACTTC.

The chain recombines TRBV2 with TRBJ2-5; 7 nucleotides match TRBD1. Germline loops: CDR1 SNHLY, CDR2 FYNNEI. Trimming took 6 bases from V and 5 from J; bases not matched to a gene: 6. The CDR3 length is 13 residues. Written as DNA, the CDR3 is TGTGCCAGCAGGAAGACAGGGTTGGAGACCCAGTACTTC. Translation: CASRKTGLETQYF. The variable domain in full, with the rest retrieved from reference TRBV2 and TRBJ2-5, is EPEVTQTPSHQVTQMGQEVILRCVPISNHLYFYWYRQILGQKVEFLVSFYNNEISEKSEIFDDQFSVERPDGSNFTLKIRSTKLEDSAMYFCASRKTGLETQYFGPGTRLLVL.

CDR3 DNA sequence: TGCAGCGTTAGGCAGGGGGCGCCCGGAGAGACCCAGTACTTC. Translated, it gives CSVRQGAPGETQYF. The rearrangement uses TRBV29-1 and TRBJ2-5, with TRBD1 matching over 8 bases. This CDR3 has 14 amino acids. Losses at the gene ends were 5 bases for V and 4 bases for J; bases not matched to a gene: 9. CDR1 is SQVTM and CDR2 is ANQGSEA in the germline V gene. Filled out from reference TRBV29-1 and TRBJ2-5, the complete variable domain reads SAVISQKPSRDICQRGTSLTIQCQVDSQVTMMFWYRQQPGQSLTLIATANQGSEATYESGFVIDKFPISRPNLTFSTLTVSNMSPEDSSIYLCSVRQGAPGETQYFGPGTRLLVL.

The gene calls are TRBV23-1 and TRBJ2-4; 10 bases agree with TRBD2. TRBV23-1 is noted as an ORF with a role that remains uncertain. V trimming: 7 bases; J trimming: 0 bases; junction bases outside the gene matches: 12. This CDR3 is built from 18 residues. Written as DNA, the CDR3 is TGCGCCAGCACCTCGAGACTAGCGGGTATTCTAGCCAAAAACATTCAGTACTTC. This sequence encodes CASTSRLAGILAKNIQYF.

The V gene is TRBV5-5, the J gene TRBJ1-1; TRBD1 matches at 7 bases. V shed 0 bases, J shed 1 base, and the junction held 0 bases outside the gene matches. Germline assignment: CDR1 SGHKS and CDR2 YYEKEE (reference sequence). The CDR3 is 14 amino acids. The CDR3 nucleotides read TGTGCCAGCAGCTTGGAGGGGGCGAACACTGAAGCTTTCTTT. Translation: CASSLEGANTEAFF.

In its sample, this clone was seen a few times. The V call is TRBV27, the J call TRBJ2-7; 7 nucleotides line up with TRBD2. Germline CDR1 MNHEY, CDR2 SMNVEV (reference sequence). V was pared by 4 bases and J by 3 bases, with 9 bases of the junction left unmatched. The CDR3 has 15 residues. The CDR3 coding sequence is TGTGCCAGCAGTTCTCTGGCCGCGGGAGACTACGAGCAGTACTTC. It translates to CASSSLAAGDYEQYF.

The gene calls are TRBV29-1 and TRBJ1-1; 8 nucleotides match TRBD1. The length of the CDR3 is 15 residues. V trimming: 3 bases; J trimming: 3 bases; junction bases outside the gene matches: 9. Germline loops: CDR1 SQVTM, CDR2 ANQGSEA. The CDR3 bases are TGCAGCGTTGACATGGGACAGGTGGGTGACACTGAAGCTTTCTTT. This gives the protein CSVDMGQVGDTEAFF.

The rearrangement links TRBV6-5 to TRBJ1-4, with 7 bases matching TRBD1. CDR1 is MNHEY, CDR2 SVGAGI, per germline. The CDR3 covers 15 residues. The V segment lost 0 bases and the J segment 8 bases; nucleotides outside the gene matches: 6. In DNA, the CDR3 is TGTGCCAGCAGTTACTCAGGAGGGGGCAGCGAAAAACTGTTTTTT. Translated: CASSYSGGGSEKLFF.

CDR3 loop: CASSVGQGANQPQHF. The CDR3 nucleotides are TGTGCCAGCAGCGTGGGGCAGGGGGCGAACCAGCCCCAGCATTTT. The chain couples TRBV9 to TRBJ1-5, with 8 bases matching TRBD1. J gave up 7 bases and V 2 bases, and 8 bases lay outside the gene matches. The CDR3 length is 15 residues. CDR1 and CDR2 from the germline V gene are SGDLS and YYNGEE. The variable domain in full, with the rest retrieved from reference TRBV9 and TRBJ1-5, is DSGVTQTPKHLITATGQRVTLRCSPRSGDLSVYWYQQSLDQGLQFLIQYYNGEERAKGNILERFSAQQFPDLHSELNLSSLELGDSALYFCASSVGQGANQPQHFGDGTRLSIL.

V and J are TRBV11-2 and TRBJ2-2; 8 bases align to TRBD2. The germline CDR1 and CDR2 sequences are SGHAT and FQNNGV. The CDR3 is 14 amino acids. V was clipped by 7 bases and J by 6 bases; unmatched bases: 7. CDR3 sequence (DNA): TGTGCCAGCACCCAGACTAGCGTGTCCGGGGAGCTGTTTTTT. It translates to CASTQTSVSGELFF.

This chain links TRBV5-4 with TRBJ2-4, with 7 bases fitting TRBD2. CDR1 and CDR2 (germline): SGHNT, YYREEE (reference sequence). CDR3 length: 16 residues. J gave up 2 bases and V 1 base, and 6 bases lay outside the gene matches. The CDR3 nucleotides read TGTGCCAGCAGCTTGTGGCTAGCGGACACCAAAAACATTCAGTACTTC. This sequence encodes CASSLWLADTKNIQYF.

The chain has TRBV7-9 and TRBJ1-1, with TRBD1 identical over 7 bases. Germline V gene sequence: CDR1 SEHNR, CDR2 FQNEAQ (reference sequence). The J segment lost 6 bases and the V segment lost 5 bases, leaving 6 bases of the junction unmatched. This CDR3 contains 13 residues. The CDR3 DNA is TGTGCCAGCAGCCACGACAGGGTCGCTGAAGCTTTCTTT. Encoded protein: CASSHDRVAEAFF.